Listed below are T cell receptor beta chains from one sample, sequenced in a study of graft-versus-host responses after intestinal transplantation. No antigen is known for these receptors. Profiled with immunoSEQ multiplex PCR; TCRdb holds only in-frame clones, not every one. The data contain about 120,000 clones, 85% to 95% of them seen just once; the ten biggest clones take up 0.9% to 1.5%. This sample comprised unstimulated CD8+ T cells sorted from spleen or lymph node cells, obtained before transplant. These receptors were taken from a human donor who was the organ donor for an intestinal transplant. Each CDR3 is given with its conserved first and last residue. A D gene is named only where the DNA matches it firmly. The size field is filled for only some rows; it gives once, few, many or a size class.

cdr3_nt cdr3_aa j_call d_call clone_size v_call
TGTGCCAGCCGACCGCCCTCGGACGGTTTCCAAGAGACCCAGTACTTC CASRPPSDGFQETQYF TRBJ2-5 - - TRBV25-1
TGTGCCAGCGAAACAGTTGTGAGCTATGGCTACACCTTC CASETVVSYGYTF TRBJ1-2 - - TRBV13
TGTGCCAGCAGTTACCTAGGGGGCACAGATACGCAGTATTTT CASSYLGGTDTQYF TRBJ2-3 - - TRBV6-5
TGTGCCAGCCGTAGGGGGGGGCTCTCCTACGAGCAGTACTTC CASRRGGLSYEQYF TRBJ2-7 - - TRBV14
TGTGCCAGCAGTTTCAGGGGGCGCCGGGAGCAGTACTTC CASSFRGRREQYF TRBJ2-7 TRBD1 - TRBV28
TGTGCCAGCAGTGCCGGGGACCTCGAGCAGTACTTC CASSAGDLEQYF TRBJ2-7 - - TRBV2
TGTGCCAGCAGCCGCGAAACTAGCGGGAGTTTTTTCTACGAGCAGTACTTC CASSRETSGSFFYEQYF TRBJ2-7 TRBD2 - TRBV5-5
TGTGCCAGCAGCTTAGGAGCCGGGGACGAGCAGTACTTC CASSLGAGDEQYF TRBJ2-7 - once TRBV7-9
TGTGCCAGCAGCTTACGACTGGGCAATGAGCAGTTCTTC CASSLRLGNEQFF TRBJ2-1 - few TRBV5-8
TGTGCCAGTGATGGCGCCATTGGTCCCCGAGGGTACTATGGCTACACCTTC CASDGAIGPRGYYGYTF TRBJ1-2 - - TRBV19
TGTGCCAGCAGCTCATGGACAACCGCCTACGAGCAGTACTTC CASSSWTTAYEQYF TRBJ2-7 - - TRBV7-8
TGTGCCAGTAGCTCACCGAGACAGGTGAACACTGAAGCTTTCTTT CASSSPRQVNTEAFF TRBJ1-1 - - TRBV19
TGTGCCAGCAGTTTAACAGGGGAGAGGGGCTACGAGCAGTACTTC CASSLTGERGYEQYF TRBJ2-7 TRBD1 - TRBV27
TGCGCCAGCAGCCAAGCGAAGGCCGGGACTAGCGGCAACAATGAGCAGTTCTTC CASSQAKAGTSGNNEQFF TRBJ2-1 TRBD2 - TRBV4-1
TGTGCCAGCAGTGACCATCCCAGAGGGGCAAATGGCTACACCTTC CASSDHPRGANGYTF TRBJ1-2 - - TRBV6-1
TGCAGCGTCGCTCCACCGGACCTCCCCTACGAGCAGTACTTC CSVAPPDLPYEQYF TRBJ2-7 - - TRBV29-1
TGTGCCAGCAGTTTACTCCCTGGGGTGAAACAGACCCAGTACTTC CASSLLPGVKQTQYF TRBJ2-5 - - TRBV27
TGTGCCAGCAGGCCCACCCCCGTCGGGGGAACAGATACGCAGTATTTT CASRPTPVGGTDTQYF TRBJ2-3 - once TRBV27
TGTGCCAGCAGCGTAGGCGTTATGGGTTACAATGAGCAGTTCTTC CASSVGVMGYNEQFF TRBJ2-1 - - TRBV9
TGTGCCAGCAGCTTAGTCCAGGGAATGGTCGGGGAGCTGTTTTTT CASSLVQGMVGELFF TRBJ2-2 - - TRBV7-9
TGCGCCAGCAGCCTTCTAGCGGGACGCAACACAGATACGCAGTATTTT CASSLLAGRNTDTQYF TRBJ2-3 TRBD2 - TRBV4-1
TGCGCCAGCAGCCAAGATCCGAGTCGACGGGGTGGTGAGCAGTTCTTC CASSQDPSRRGGEQFF TRBJ2-1 - - TRBV4-3
TGTGCCAGCAGTTTAAATCGCCAGGGGCGGAATTCACCCCTCCACTTT CASSLNRQGRNSPLHF TRBJ1-6 - - TRBV28
TGCGCCAGCAGCCCGCGGGAGAGCAGTTCCTACGAGCAGTACTTC CASSPRESSSYEQYF TRBJ2-7 TRBD2 - TRBV4-1
TGTGCCAGCAGTCCTACTCGGATCCAGCCCCAGCATTTT CASSPTRIQPQHF TRBJ1-5 - - TRBV28
TGTGCCAGTTCCCCAGGGGGCCAGGTATACGAGCAGTACTTC CASSPGGQVYEQYF TRBJ2-7 TRBD1 - TRBV27
TGTGCCAGCAGGTCAGGGGGCGGAGAAAACACTGAAGCTTTCTTT CASRSGGGENTEAFF TRBJ1-1 - - TRBV21-1
TGTGCCAGTAGTCCCAGGACAGGGGCCGGAAACACCATATATTTT CASSPRTGAGNTIYF TRBJ1-3 TRBD1 - TRBV19
TGTGCCAGCAGTTACACTAGCGGGGAGACCCAGTACTTC CASSYTSGETQYF TRBJ2-5 TRBD2 - TRBV6-5
TGTGCCAGCAGTTCGGGACTAGCGGGGGGCTACTACGAGCAGTACTTC CASSSGLAGGYYEQYF TRBJ2-7 TRBD2 - TRBV7-2
TGTGCCAGCAGCTCAACCCCCGGGACTAGCGTACACAATGAGCAGTTCTTC CASSSTPGTSVHNEQFF TRBJ2-1 TRBD2 - TRBV11-2
TGTGCCAGCAGCTTAGGTTTCGGGATGGGGCAGCCCCAGCATTTT CASSLGFGMGQPQHF TRBJ1-5 - - TRBV7-2
TGTGCCAGCAGCAAAGCAGGGGGCTATGGCTACACCTTC CASSKAGGYGYTF TRBJ1-2 - once TRBV21-1
TGTGCCAGCAGCCCGGGACTAGCGAGAGGGAGGGCCTACGAGCAGTACTTC CASSPGLARGRAYEQYF TRBJ2-7 TRBD2 once TRBV7-2
TGTGCCAGCAGTGGAGTAGTCACAGGGGTAGGGTACACTGAAGCTTTCTTT CASSGVVTGVGYTEAFF TRBJ1-1 TRBD1 - TRBV25-1
TGTGCCAGCAGCGTAGGGGGAGGGAGTGGGTCCGAGCAGTACTTC CASSVGGGSGSEQYF TRBJ2-7 TRBD2 - TRBV9
TGTGCCAGCGGATTTAGCGGGAACTACGAGCAGTACTTC CASGFSGNYEQYF TRBJ2-7 TRBD2 - TRBV25-1
TGTGCCAGCAGCCGTGACAGAGGAGCCAAAAACATTCAGTACTTC CASSRDRGAKNIQYF TRBJ2-4 - - TRBV5-5
TGTGCCAGCAGCTTAGACCAGGGGTTTCGGGACTTC CASSLDQGFRDF TRBJ2-4 - once TRBV11-2
TGCGCCAGCAGCCAGGCACCGTTGGGGGAGGACTACGAGCAGTACTTC CASSQAPLGEDYEQYF TRBJ2-7 - - TRBV4-1
TGTGCCAGCAGCGCCCACGTCGGGGGAGGGAACGAGCAGTACTTC CASSAHVGGGNEQYF TRBJ2-7 TRBD2 - TRBV9
TGTGCCAGCAGCCCGTCGGGATTGGGCTACGAGCAGTACTTC CASSPSGLGYEQYF TRBJ2-7 - - TRBV7-2
TGTGCCAGCAGTCGACAGGGGGACAATGAGCAGTTCTTC CASSRQGDNEQFF TRBJ2-1 TRBD1 - TRBV28
TGTGCCACCAGCACTCGACAGGGTTCGGGCACCGGGGAGCTGTTTTTT CATSTRQGSGTGELFF TRBJ2-2 TRBD1 - TRBV15
TGCGCCAGCACCACGGAGCGGGGCAGGGGGGTCTCTGGGGCCAACGTCCTGACTTTC CASTTERGRGVSGANVLTF TRBJ2-6 - few TRBV5-1
TGTGCCAGCAGCCGTGAGGGGGGAGCCTACGAGCAGTACTTC CASSREGGAYEQYF TRBJ2-7 - - TRBV9
TGTGCCAGCAGTCTCGCCGGGACAGTAGGACCCGGGGAGCTGTTTTTT CASSLAGTVGPGELFF TRBJ2-2 TRBD1 - TRBV27
TGTGCCAGTAGTATAGACGGGAGCTCCTACAATGAGCAGTTCTTC CASSIDGSSYNEQFF TRBJ2-1 - - TRBV19
TGTGCCAGCAGTCCCGGGACAGGGGACGCGTACGAGCAGTACTTC CASSPGTGDAYEQYF TRBJ2-7 TRBD1 - TRBV6-1
TGTGCCAGCTCACCAGACAACTACGAGCAGTACTTC CASSPDNYEQYF TRBJ2-7 - - TRBV18
TGTGCCAGTAGTATAGATTCTGGGGACAACACTGAAGCTTTCTTT CASSIDSGDNTEAFF TRBJ1-1 - - TRBV19